This T cell receptor beta chain was recorded in a study of T cells after yellow fever vaccination. The study's findings and limits: The CD4 and CD8 compartments had a small share of their clonotypes in common.

As concerns this clonotype: Antigen: not known.

The CDR3 length is 18 residues. The germline CDR1 and CDR2 sequences are LGHNA and YSLEER. J gave up 1 base and V 0 bases, and 11 bases lay outside the gene matches. TCRdb re-derived calls from the 5' RACE reads in MiXCR, one entry per CDR3 protein. This sample has about 160,000 distinct CDR3 sequences; 9.3% occur once, and the top ten carry roughly a third. Material: CD8+ T cells sorted from PBMCs, obtained 45 days after the yellow fever booster vaccination. J is TRBJ1-1 and V is TRBV4-3; TRBD1 matches at 7 bases. The receptor's source is a young man who received the YFV17D yellow fever vaccine. CDR3 region: CASSQDRKTGRKNTEAFF. DNA of the CDR3: TGCGCCAGCAGCCAAGACCGGAAGACAGGGAGAAAGAACACTGAAGCTTTCTTT.